This is a list of T cell receptor beta chains from one sample in a study of blood T cell repertoires in COVID-19. This table comes from immunoSEQ multiplex PCR, and its TCRdb copy is limited to in-frame clones, with some not included. The sample records about 190,000 clones, approximately 86% being singletons. Sequencing input: PBMCs or T cells enriched from blood (not recorded which). Source of these receptors: a woman in her 40s in a cohort exposed to, infected with or recovered from COVID-19 (not recorded which). The CDR3 runs from the conserved cysteine through the conserved F or W. The D gene is left open where the match is weak. Some rows have no size entry. The others give once, few or many, or a class for an expanded clone.

d_call	clone_size	j_call	v_call	cdr3_nt	cdr3_aa
TRBD2	.	TRBJ2-2	TRBV29-1	TGCAGCGTTGAAGATCGGAGCGGGGGGAATACCGGGGAGCTGTTTTTT	CSVEDRSGGNTGELFF
TRBD2	.	TRBJ2-1	TRBV4-1	TGCGCCAGCAGCCAACCCACCAGGACTAGCGGGGGTAACTCCTACAATGAGCAGTTCTTC	CASSQPTRTSGGNSYNEQFF
.	.	TRBJ2-7	TRBV7-9	TGTGCCAGCAGCTCCCCGGAGGGCCCTCTGGAGCAGTACTTC	CASSSPEGPLEQYF
.	.	TRBJ2-6	TRBV27	TGTGCCAGCAGTTTACAAGGACTTGGGGCCAACGTCCTGACTTTC	CASSLQGLGANVLTF
.	.	TRBJ2-1	TRBV4-2	TGTGCCAGCAGCCAAATAGCGGAAAATATTTACAATGAGCAGTTCTTC	CASSQIAENIYNEQFF
.	.	TRBJ1-2	TRBV14	TGTGCCAGCAGCCCGGACAGAAACTATGGCTACACCTTC	CASSPDRNYGYTF
TRBD1	.	TRBJ1-5	TRBV19	TGTGCCAGTAGTAGCCGACAGGGGCTACTGGGTAGCAATCAGCCCCAGCATTTT	CASSSRQGLLGSNQPQHF
TRBD2	.	TRBJ2-2	TRBV10-3	TGTGCCATCAGCCCCGGGGGGGAGACGAACGCCGGGGAGCTGTTTTTT	CAISPGGETNAGELFF
TRBD1	.	TRBJ1-3	TRBV5-1	TGCGCCAGCAGCTGGTCCGGGACAGGACCCTCTGGAAACACCATATATTTT	CASSWSGTGPSGNTIYF
.	.	TRBJ1-3	TRBV5-1	TGCGCCAGCAGCTTGCTACAGGGTTACTTGCGCAGGGATACGAACACCATATATTTT	CASSLLQGYLRRDTNTIYF
.	.	TRBJ1-5	TRBV7-9	TGTGCCAGCAGCTCTACAGCCGGGCCCCAGCATTTT	CASSSTAGPQHF
.	few	TRBJ2-1	TRBV10-2	TGCGCCAGCAGCATTACAGGGTCGAATGAGCAGTTCTTC	CASSITGSNEQFF
.	.	TRBJ1-3	TRBV4-1	TGCGCCAGCAGCCCTCGTGGAAACACCATATATTTT	CASSPRGNTIYF
.	.	TRBJ2-7	TRBV2	TGTGCCAGCAGTGGTCAGGGAAGTGGCAGCGAGCAGTACTTC	CASSGQGSGSEQYF
.	.	TRBJ2-4	TRBV4-1	TGCGCCAGCAGCCACCCTCCCCTAGCCAAAAACATTCAGTACTTC	CASSHPPLAKNIQYF
.	.	TRBJ2-7	TRBV28	TGTGCCAGCAGCCGCGGGCTAAATTACGAGCAGTACTTC	CASSRGLNYEQYF
.	.	TRBJ2-3	TRBV6-2/TRBV6-3	TGTGCCAGCAGTAAGCAGGGGATCGCCTTATACACAGATACGCAGTATTTT	CASSKQGIALYTDTQYF
TRBD1	.	TRBJ1-2	TRBV6-2/TRBV6-3	TGTGCCAGCAGTTATTCCCGGGACAGAGGGTATGGCTACACCTTC	CASSYSRDRGYGYTF
.	once	TRBJ1-2	TRBV5-1	TGCGCCAGCAGCTTGTATCCCGGCTATGGCTACACCTTC	CASSLYPGYGYTF
TRBD1	.	TRBJ2-3	TRBV14	TGTGCCAGCAGCCTCACGGACAGGACGGGGTTAGGCACAGATACGCAGTATTTT	CASSLTDRTGLGTDTQYF
TRBD1	.	TRBJ1-2	TRBV30	TGTGCCTGGGTTCCGGGACAGGGGTACTATGGCTACACCTTC	CAWVPGQGYYGYTF
TRBD1	once	TRBJ2-7	TRBV10-2	TGCGCCAGCAGCCCCACCCTGACAGGGGCCTCCTACGAGCAGTACTTC	CASSPTLTGASYEQYF
.	.	TRBJ2-1	TRBV29-1	TGCAGCGTGGGCCGGGTCTCCTACAATGAGCAGTTCTTC	CSVGRVSYNEQFF
TRBD1	many	TRBJ1-5	TRBV9	TGTGCCAGCAGGGGACAGGGTAATCAGCCCCAGCATTTT	CASRGQGNQPQHF
.	.	TRBJ2-1	TRBV27	TGTGCCAGCAGTTTTAATCGAGGGTCTGAGCAGTTCTTC	CASSFNRGSEQFF
TRBD2	.	TRBJ2-3	TRBV5-1	TGCGCCAGCAGTCCTAGCGGGGGCCTCACAGATACGCAGTATTTT	CASSPSGGLTDTQYF
.	.	TRBJ1-1	TRBV7-8	TGTGCCAGCAGCTTAGTAGGGGTCATGAACACTGAAGCTTTCTTT	CASSLVGVMNTEAFF
TRBD1	.	TRBJ1-1	TRBV5-4	TGTGCCAGCAGCAGAGACAGGGTCAGCACTGAAGCTTTCTTT	CASSRDRVSTEAFF
TRBD1	.	TRBJ1-4	TRBV3-1/TRBV3-2	TGTGCCAGCAGCCCCAGACAGGGGAGAGTAAAACTGTTTTTT	CASSPRQGRVKLFF
.	.	TRBJ2-4	TRBV5-4	TGTGCCAGCAGCTCAGTCATTCCGGGAAACTTAGCCAAAAACATTCAGTACTTC	CASSSVIPGNLAKNIQYF
.	.	TRBJ1-6	TRBV2	TGTGCCACGGGTTCACCCCTCCACTTT	CATGSPLHF
TRBD1	.	TRBJ1-1	TRBV6-5	TGTGCCAGCAGTCCAGGGGGGAACACTGAAGCTTTCTTT	CASSPGGNTEAFF
TRBD1	.	TRBJ1-2	TRBV19	TGTGCCAGTAGTACAGGGGGTTTAGACTATGGCTACACCTTC	CASSTGGLDYGYTF
.	.	TRBJ1-1	TRBV13	TGTGCCAGCAGCTCGACCCGAGCCGGAGGGAACACTGAAGCTTTCTTT	CASSSTRAGGNTEAFF
.	.	TRBJ2-1	TRBV7-9	TGTGCCAGCAGCCCTAGTGGGGGGAACACCCCCCAAGACTACAATGAGCAGTTCTTC	CASSPSGGNTPQDYNEQFF
.	once	TRBJ2-3	TRBV11-3	TGTGCCAGCAGCTCATCGGACAGCGCTAGCACAGATACGCAGTATTTT	CASSSSDSASTDTQYF
TRBD1	.	TRBJ1-1	TRBV7-2	TGTGCCAGCCTCTCCCGGACAGGGCGCACTGAAGCTTTCTTT	CASLSRTGRTEAFF
.	.	TRBJ1-2	TRBV9	TGTGCCAGCGTAAGGGGCCTAACTAACTATGGCTACACCTTC	CASVRGLTNYGYTF
.	.	TRBJ1-1	TRBV7-2	TGTGCCAGCAGCTTAAACTATTTAGGGGTTAACACTGAAGCTTTCTTT	CASSLNYLGVNTEAFF